This TCR beta chain came from a study of blood T cell repertoires in COVID-19. In the study overall: Sample material is recorded as cDNA or gDNA derived from T cells, B-cell-depleted T cells, or PBMCs.

Germline V gene lookup returns CDR1 SEHNR and CDR2 FQNEAQ (reference sequence). The CDR3 has 15 amino acids. Trimming stripped 7 bases from V and 9 bases from J, with 22 bases between. Repertoires were generated with immunoSEQ multiplex PCR, while TCRdb's copy carries only in-frame clones and drops some. The table has about 140,000 clones, over 60% seen once; the top ten hold over 4%. This clone was detected once. The chain employs TRBV7-9 and TRBJ2-1, with TRBD2 as a possible D gene (6 bases). The sample comprised peripheral blood. The sequence was obtained from a woman at least 80 years old with active or convalescent COVID-19. CDR3 bases: TGTGCCAGCACCCAAGCGTTGGGGCAGGGAGGTGAGCAGTTCTTC. This encodes CASTQALGQGGEQFF.